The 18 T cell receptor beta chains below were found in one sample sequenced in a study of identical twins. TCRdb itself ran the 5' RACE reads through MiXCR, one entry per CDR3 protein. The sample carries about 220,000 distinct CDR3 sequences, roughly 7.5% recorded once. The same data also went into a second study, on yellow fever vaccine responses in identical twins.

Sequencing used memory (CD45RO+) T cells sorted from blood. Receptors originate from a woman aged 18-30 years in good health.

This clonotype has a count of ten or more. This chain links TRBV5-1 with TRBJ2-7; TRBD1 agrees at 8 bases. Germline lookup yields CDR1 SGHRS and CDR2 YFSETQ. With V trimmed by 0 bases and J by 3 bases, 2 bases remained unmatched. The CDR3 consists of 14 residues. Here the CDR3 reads CASSLGTGNYEQYF. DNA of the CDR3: TGCGCCAGCAGCTTGGGGACAGGGAACTACGAGCAGTACTTC.

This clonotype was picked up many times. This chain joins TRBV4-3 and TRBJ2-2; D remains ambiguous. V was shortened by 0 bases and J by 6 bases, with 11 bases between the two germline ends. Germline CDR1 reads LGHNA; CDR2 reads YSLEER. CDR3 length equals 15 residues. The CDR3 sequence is CASSQDGSWAGELFF. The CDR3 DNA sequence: TGCGCCAGCAGCCAAGATGGTTCTTGGGCCGGGGAGCTGTTTTTT.

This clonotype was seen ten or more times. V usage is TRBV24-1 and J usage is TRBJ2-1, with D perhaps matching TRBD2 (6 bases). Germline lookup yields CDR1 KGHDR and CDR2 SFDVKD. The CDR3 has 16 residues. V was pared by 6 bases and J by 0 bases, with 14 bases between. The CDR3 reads CATSLGGENSYNEQFF. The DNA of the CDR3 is TGTGCCACCAGTCTGGGCGGGGAGAACTCCTACAATGAGCAGTTCTTC.

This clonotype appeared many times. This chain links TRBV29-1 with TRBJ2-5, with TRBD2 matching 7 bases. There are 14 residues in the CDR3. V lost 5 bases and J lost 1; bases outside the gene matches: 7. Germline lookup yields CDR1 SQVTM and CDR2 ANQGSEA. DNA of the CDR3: TGCAGCGTTCGGGGCGGGAGAGGCCAAGAGACCCAGTACTTC. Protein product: CSVRGGRGQETQYF. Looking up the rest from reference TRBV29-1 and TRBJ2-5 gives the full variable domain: SAVISQKPSRDICQRGTSLTIQCQVDSQVTMMFWYRQQPGQSLTLIATANQGSEATYESGFVIDKFPISRPNLTFSTLTVSNMSPEDSSIYLCSVRGGRGQETQYFGPGTRLLVL.

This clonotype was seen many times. The CDR3 region has the DNA TGTGCCAGCAGTGAAATGGAGGACTTCTCCTACAATGAGCAGTTCTTC. This codes for CASSEMEDFSYNEQFF. This chain joins TRBV25-1 and TRBJ2-1, with a possible D match to TRBD2 (5 bases). The CDR3 length is 16 residues. Trimming stripped 2 bases from V and 0 bases from J, with 11 bases between. CDR1 is MGHDK and CDR2 is SYGVNS in the germline V gene.

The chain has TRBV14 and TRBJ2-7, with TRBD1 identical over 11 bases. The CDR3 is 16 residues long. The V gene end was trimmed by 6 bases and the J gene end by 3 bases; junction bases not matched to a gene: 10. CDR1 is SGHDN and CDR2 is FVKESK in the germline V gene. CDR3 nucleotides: TGTGCCAGCAGTCTGAGGGTCGGGACAGGGGGCTACGAGCAGTACTTC. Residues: CASSLRVGTGGYEQYF.

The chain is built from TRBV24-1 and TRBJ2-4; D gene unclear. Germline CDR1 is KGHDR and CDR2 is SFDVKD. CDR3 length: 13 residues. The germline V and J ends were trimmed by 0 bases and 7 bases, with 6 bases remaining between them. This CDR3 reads CATSDLGQNIQYF. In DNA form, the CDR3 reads TGTGCCACCAGTGATTTGGGTCAGAACATTCAGTACTTC.

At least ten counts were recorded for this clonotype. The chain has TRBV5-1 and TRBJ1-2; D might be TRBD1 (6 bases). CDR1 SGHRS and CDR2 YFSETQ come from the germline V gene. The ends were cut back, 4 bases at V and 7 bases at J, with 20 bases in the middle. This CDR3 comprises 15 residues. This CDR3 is CASSPRTAHQAGYTF. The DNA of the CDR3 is TGCGCCAGCAGCCCAAGGACAGCGCATCAGGCTGGCTACACCTTC.

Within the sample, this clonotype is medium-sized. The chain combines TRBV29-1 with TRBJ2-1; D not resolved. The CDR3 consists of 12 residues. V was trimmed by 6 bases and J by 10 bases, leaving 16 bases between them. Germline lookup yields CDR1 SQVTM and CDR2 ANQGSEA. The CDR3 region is CSVGTTEREQFF. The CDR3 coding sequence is TGCAGCGTAGGAACAACAGAACGGGAGCAGTTCTTC.

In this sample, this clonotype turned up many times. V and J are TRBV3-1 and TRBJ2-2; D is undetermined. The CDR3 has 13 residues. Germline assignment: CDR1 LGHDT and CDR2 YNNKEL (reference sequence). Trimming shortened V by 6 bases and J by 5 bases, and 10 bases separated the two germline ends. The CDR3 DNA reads TGTGCCAGCAGTCATCATATAACCGGGGAGCTGTTTTTT. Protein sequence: CASSHHITGELFF.

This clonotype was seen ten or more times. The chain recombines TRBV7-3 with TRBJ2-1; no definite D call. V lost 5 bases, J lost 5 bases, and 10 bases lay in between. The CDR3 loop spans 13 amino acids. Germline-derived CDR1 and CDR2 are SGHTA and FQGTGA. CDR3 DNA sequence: TGTGCCAGCAGCGCCGACCAGCACAATGAGCAGTTCTTC. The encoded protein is CASSADQHNEQFF.

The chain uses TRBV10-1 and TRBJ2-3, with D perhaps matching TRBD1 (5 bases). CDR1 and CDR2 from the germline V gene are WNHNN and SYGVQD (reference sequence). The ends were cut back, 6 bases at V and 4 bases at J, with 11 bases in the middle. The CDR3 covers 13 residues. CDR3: CASSDSAADTQYF. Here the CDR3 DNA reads TGCGCCAGCAGCGACAGTGCGGCAGATACGCAGTATTTT.

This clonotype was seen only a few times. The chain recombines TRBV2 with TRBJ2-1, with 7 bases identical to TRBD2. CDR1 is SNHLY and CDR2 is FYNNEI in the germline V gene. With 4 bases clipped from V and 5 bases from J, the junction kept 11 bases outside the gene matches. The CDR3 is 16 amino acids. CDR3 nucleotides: TGTGCCAGCAGTGGAAGGCGGGAGAATAAGAACAATGAGCAGTTCTTC. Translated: CASSGRRENKNNEQFF. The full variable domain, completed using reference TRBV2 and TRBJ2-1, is EPEVTQTPSHQVTQMGQEVILRCVPISNHLYFYWYRQILGQKVEFLVSFYNNEISEKSEIFDDQFSVERPDGSNFTLKIRSTKLEDSAMYFCASSGRRENKNNEQFFGPGTRLTVL.

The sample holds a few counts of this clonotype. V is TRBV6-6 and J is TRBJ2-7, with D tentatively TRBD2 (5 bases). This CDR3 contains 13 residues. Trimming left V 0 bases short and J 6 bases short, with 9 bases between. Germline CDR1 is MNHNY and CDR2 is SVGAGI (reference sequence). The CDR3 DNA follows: TGTGCCAGCAGTTACTCGCCCGGGATCGAGCAGTACTTC. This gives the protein CASSYSPGIEQYF.

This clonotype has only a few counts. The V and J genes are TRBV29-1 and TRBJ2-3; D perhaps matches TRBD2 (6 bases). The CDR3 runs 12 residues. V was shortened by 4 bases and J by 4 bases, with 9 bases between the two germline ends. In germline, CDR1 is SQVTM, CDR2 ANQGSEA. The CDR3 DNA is TGCAGCGTTGTATCGGGGGCAGATACGCAGTATTTT. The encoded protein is CSVVSGADTQYF.

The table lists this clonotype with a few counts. This chain's CDR3 is CSAALDTEAFF. For the CDR3, the DNA is TGCAGTGCCGCCCTGGACACTGAAGCTTTCTTT. The chain recombines TRBV20-1 with TRBJ1-1; no clear D gene. This CDR3 region has 11 residues. Germline loops: CDR1 DFQATT, CDR2 SNEGSKA (reference sequence). Trimming left V 6 bases short and J 3 bases short, with 8 bases between.

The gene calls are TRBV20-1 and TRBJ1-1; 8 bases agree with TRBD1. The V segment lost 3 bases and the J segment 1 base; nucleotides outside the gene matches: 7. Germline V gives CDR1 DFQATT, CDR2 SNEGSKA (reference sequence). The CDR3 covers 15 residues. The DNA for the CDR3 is TGCAGTGCTAGTAGCAGGGGGCGAGAGAACACTGAAGCTTTCTTT. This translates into CSASSRGRENTEAFF.

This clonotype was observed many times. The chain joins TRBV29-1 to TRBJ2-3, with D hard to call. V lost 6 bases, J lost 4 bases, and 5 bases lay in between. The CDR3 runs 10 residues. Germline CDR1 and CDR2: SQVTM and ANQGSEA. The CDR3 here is CSVGSDTQYF. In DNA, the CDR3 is TGCAGCGTAGGGTCAGATACGCAGTATTTT.